The clone carrying this T cell receptor beta chain has more than one count but fewer than ten. Its antigen is currently unknown. This specimen belongs to a study of T cell repertoires in cytomegalovirus infection. Study summary: Recently identified HLA-C-restricted and well-studied HLA-B-restricted CMV epitopes were used. Carrying CMV and the relevant HLA type showed in public TCR beta signatures.

Germline lookup yields CDR1 MGHRA and CDR2 YSYEKL. CDR3 size: 15 residues. V lost 0 bases to trimming and J lost 6 bases, with 12 bases between them. Study conclusions and caveats: Individuals carrying CMV plus the relevant HLA were identified by cumulative frequency of public TCR beta families. Ex vivo responses were dominated by HLA-C-restricted CMV-specific TCR beta clonotypes.

TCRdb re-called the reads through MiXCR, storing one row per CDR3 protein. The repertoire consists of 100,000 to 120,000 distinct CDR3 sequences, with over 25% occurring once and the leading ten covering around 41%. V is TRBV4-1 and J is TRBJ1-5; D gene uncertain. The clonotype comes from a human donor in good health (CMV status not recorded). Some clones in this sample may be carry-over from other donors' samples. Sample: CD8+ T cells from cultured PBMCs, taken from culture after CMV antigen stimulation. The DNA for the CDR3 is TGCGCCAGCAGCCAAGAGGTAGGGTGGGGTCAGCCCCAGCATTTT. Its protein product is CASSQEVGWGQPQHF.